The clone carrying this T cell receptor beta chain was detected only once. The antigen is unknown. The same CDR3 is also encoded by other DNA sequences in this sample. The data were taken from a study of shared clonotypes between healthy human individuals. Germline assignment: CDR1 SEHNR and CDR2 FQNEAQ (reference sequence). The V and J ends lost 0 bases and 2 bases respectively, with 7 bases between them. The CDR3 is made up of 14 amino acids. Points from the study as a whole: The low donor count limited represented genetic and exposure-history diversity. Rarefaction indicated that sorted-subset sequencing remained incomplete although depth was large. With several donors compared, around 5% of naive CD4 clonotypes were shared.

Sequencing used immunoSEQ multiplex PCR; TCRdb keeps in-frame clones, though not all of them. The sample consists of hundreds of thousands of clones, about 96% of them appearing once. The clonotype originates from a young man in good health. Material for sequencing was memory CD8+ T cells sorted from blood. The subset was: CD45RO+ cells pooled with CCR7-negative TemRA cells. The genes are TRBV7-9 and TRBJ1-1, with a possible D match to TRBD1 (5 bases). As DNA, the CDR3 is TGTGCCAGCAGCTTAGCAGGGGTTAACACTGAAGCTTTCTTT. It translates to CASSLAGVNTEAFF.